This T cell receptor (beta chain) was captured by sequencing in a study of T cell changes during pregnancy in multiple sclerosis. The V and J ends lost 4 bases and 5 bases respectively, with 23 bases between them. CDR1 and CDR2 (germline): MGHRA, YSYEKL. The CDR3 is 17 amino acids. Profiling relied on immunoSEQ multiplex PCR, and the TCRdb table lists in-frame clones only, not all of them. The sample carries tens of thousands of clones, 75% to 90% recorded once. Sequenced material: CD8+ T cells from peripheral blood mononuclear cells, taken in the third trimester of pregnancy. The gene calls are TRBV4-1 and TRBJ2-5; TRBD1 is a possible D gene (5 bases). The TCR originated in a female donor with multiple sclerosis, enrolled in a pregnancy study. CDR3 in amino acids: CASSLQLQGFPGETQYF. Here the CDR3 DNA reads TGCGCCAGCAGCCTCCAACTTCAGGGATTTCCAGGGGAGACCCAGTACTTC.